This entry lists 27 T cell receptor beta chains sequenced from one sample in a study of blood T cell repertoires in COVID-19. Clones were read by immunoSEQ multiplex PCR, and TCRdb kept only the in-frame ones, dropping some. This sample has 330,000 or so clones; approximately 86% occur once, and the top ten carry around 10%. The sample was peripheral blood. Receptors originate from a man aged 30 to 39 with COVID-19, enrolled during active disease.

The V call is TRBV9, the J call TRBJ1-3; D might be TRBD1 (5 bases). The V end was cut by 4 bases, the J end by 6 bases, with 14 bases between. The germline CDR1 and CDR2 sequences are SGDLS and YYNGEE. The CDR3 contains 14 residues. CDR3 residues: CASSPRGGENTIYF. CDR3 DNA sequence: TGTGCCAGCAGCCCCCGGGGAGGGGAAAACACCATATATTTT.

The chain has TRBV19 and TRBJ2-1, with D possibly TRBD1 on 6 matching bases. V lost 6 bases, J lost 7 bases, and 13 bases lay in between. Per the germline V gene, CDR1 is LNHDA and CDR2 is SQIVND (reference sequence). The CDR3 contains 13 residues. This CDR3 reads CASSGRGVNEQFF. The DNA for the CDR3 is TGTGCCAGTAGCGGCAGGGGAGTGAATGAGCAGTTCTTC.

The chain couples TRBV7-6 to TRBJ2-3, with 7 bases that match TRBD1. CDR1 SGHVS and CDR2 FNYEAQ come from the germline V gene. This CDR3 region has 14 residues. J gave up 4 bases and V 5 bases, and 6 bases lay outside the gene matches. CDR3 DNA: TGTGCCAGCAGCGAATCTCAGGGGGCAGATACGCAGTATTTT. It encodes CASSESQGADTQYF.

The CDR3 region is CASSALIWGNTEAFF. CDR3 sequence (DNA): TGTGCCAGCAGCGCCTTGATTTGGGGCAACACTGAAGCTTTCTTT. The chain couples TRBV9 to TRBJ1-1; D may be TRBD1 (5 bases). CDR3 length: 15 residues. Trimming left V 3 bases short and J 2 bases short, with 14 bases between. The V gene's germline CDR1 is SGDLS and CDR2 YYNGEE.

The chain carries TRBV7-6 and TRBJ1-2; 7 bases are a match to TRBD1. Germline trimming cut 5 bases from V and 7 bases from J; bases unmatched to any gene: 10. CDR3 length: 14 residues. Germline V gene lookup returns CDR1 SGHVS and CDR2 FNYEAQ. The CDR3 DNA sequence: TGTGCCAGCAGCCCAGGGGGGACGGTCGGTGGCTACACCTTC. Amino acid sequence: CASSPGGTVGGYTF.

V gene TRBV6-5 combines with J gene TRBJ2-3, with D perhaps matching TRBD2 (5 bases). The CDR3 spans 14 residues. Trimming stripped 7 bases from V and 4 bases from J, with 15 bases between. Germline V CDR1 and CDR2: MNHEY, SVGAGI. The chain's CDR3 is CASTRDRFPDTQYF. The CDR3 nucleotides are TGTGCCAGCACGAGGGATAGGTTCCCAGATACGCAGTATTTT.

This clone appeared a single time. The J gene is TRBJ2-5, the V gene TRBV2; perhaps TRBD1 as D (6 bases). CDR1 is SNHLY, CDR2 FYNNEI, per germline. The germline V and J ends were trimmed by 7 bases and 7 bases, with 19 bases remaining between them. The CDR3 contains 14 residues. The CDR3 spells CASNRGTPPGTQYF. For the CDR3, the DNA is TGTGCCAGCAATCGTGGGACACCCCCAGGGACCCAGTACTTC.

This clone came up a few times. In nucleotides, the CDR3 is TGTGCCAGCAGCTTACTACAGGGCGGGCATCAGCCCCAGCATTTT. Its translation is CASSLLQGGHQPQHF. The J gene is TRBJ1-5, the V gene TRBV7-2; D perhaps matches TRBD1 (6 bases). The germline V gene encodes CDR1 SGHTA and CDR2 FQGNSA. The CDR3 extends over 15 amino acids. V shed 2 bases and J shed 5 bases, with 13 bases lying between them.

The chain has TRBV4-1 and TRBJ2-7, with 8 bases matching TRBD1. The CDR3 is 14 amino acids. Germline CDR1 is MGHRA and CDR2 is YSYEKL. The junction had 4 bases not matched to a gene; V was cut back by 4 bases and J by 2 bases. CDR3 protein: CASSRGTGAYEQYF. The CDR3 bases are TGCGCCAGCAGCCGCGGGACAGGAGCCTACGAGCAGTACTTC.

V and J are TRBV6-5 and TRBJ2-3; D perhaps matches TRBD1 (6 bases). Germline assignment: CDR1 MNHEY and CDR2 SVGAGI. Trimming left V 6 bases short and J 9 bases short, with 22 bases between. CDR3 size: 15 residues. The CDR3 coding sequence is TGTGCCAGCAGCTACGCCGCCGGACAGATGATGACGCAGTATTTT. It specifies CASSYAAGQMMTQYF.

The gene calls are TRBV7-3 and TRBJ2-7; the D gene is possibly TRBD2 (6 bases). The V gene lost 2 bases and the J gene lost 3 bases, with 14 bases spanning the gap. The germline V gene encodes CDR1 SGHTA and CDR2 FQGTGA. The CDR3 contains 15 residues. CDR3 nucleotide sequence: TGTGCCAGCAGCTTATCGGGGGTTGGAGGCTACGAGCAGTACTTC. This sequence encodes CASSLSGVGGYEQYF.

The chain has TRBV3-1 (or the pseudogene TRBV3-2) and TRBJ2-5, with D perhaps TRBD1 (6 bases). The CDR3 totals 14 residues. V lost 6 bases, J lost 3 bases, and 14 bases lay in between. Germline CDR1 LGHDT, CDR2 YNNKEL (reference sequence). The CDR3 DNA follows: TGTGCCAGCAGACCCTGGACAGAGAAAGAGACCCAGTACTTC. Protein: CASRPWTEKETQYF.

The chain combines TRBV6-1 with TRBJ1-3, with 7 bases aligning to TRBD1. CDR3 length: 17 residues. Germline CDR1 MNHNS, CDR2 SASEGT. The V gene end was trimmed by 2 bases and the J gene end by 4 bases; junction bases not matched to a gene: 11. CDR3 bases: TGTGCCAGCAGTGAACTTGGACAGGTTTTGGGGGGAAACACCATATATTTT. Amino acid sequence: CASSELGQVLGGNTIYF.

The J gene is TRBJ1-2, the V gene TRBV12-3 or TRBV12-4; maybe TRBD1 (6 bases). V gave up 3 bases and J gave up 3 bases, with 8 bases separating them. The CDR3 sequence is 13 residues long. The CDR3 is CASSFSGDYGYTF. CDR3 nucleotide sequence: TGTGCCAGCAGTTTTTCAGGGGACTATGGCTACACCTTC.

The chain carries TRBV10-3 and TRBJ1-2; 7 bases agree with TRBD1. V was pared by 5 bases and J by 2 bases, with 5 bases of the junction left unmatched. The CDR3 is 14 residues long. Germline CDR1 reads ENHRY; CDR2 reads SYGVKD. CDR3 DNA: TGTGCCATCAGTACAACGACAGGGAACTATGGCTACACCTTC. Translating it yields CAISTTTGNYGYTF.

This chain connects TRBV4-3 to TRBJ2-7; no definite D call. Germline CDR1 reads LGHNA; CDR2 reads YSLEER. The CDR3 has 13 residues. V was trimmed by 1 base and J by 2 bases, leaving 6 bases between them. The DNA of the CDR3 is TGCGCCAGCAGCCAAGGGCCCGCCTACGAGCAGTACTTC. Translating it yields CASSQGPAYEQYF.

The rearrangement uses TRBV29-1 and TRBJ1-2; a possible D gene is TRBD1 (5 bases). V was cut by 1 base and J by 6 bases, with 6 bases left in between. Germline values: CDR1 SQVTM, CDR2 ANQGSEA. The length of the CDR3 is 11 residues. The CDR3 bases are TGCAGCGTTGAAGGGGGCCATGGCTACACCTTC. Translating it yields CSVEGGHGYTF.

J is TRBJ2-7 and V is TRBV9; 8 positions agree with TRBD1. In germline, CDR1 is SGDLS, CDR2 YYNGEE. The CDR3 is 15 amino acids. V lost 4 bases to trimming and J lost 2 bases; unmatched junction nucleotides: 8. The CDR3 sequence: CASSPRTGSTYEQYF. CDR3 DNA sequence: TGTGCCAGCAGCCCTCGGACAGGGAGCACCTACGAGCAGTACTTC.

This rearrangement joins TRBV4-1 to TRBJ2-6; TRBD1 might be the D (7 bases). With 3 bases removed from V and 3 bases from J, the gap between germline ends came to 18 bases. In germline, CDR1 is MGHRA, CDR2 YSYEKL. The length of the CDR3 is 18 residues. This chain's CDR3 is CASSQVQGRSHGANVLTF. The CDR3 DNA reads as TGCGCCAGCAGCCAGGTACAGGGGAGGTCTCATGGGGCCAACGTCCTGACTTTC.

The V and J genes are TRBV7-9 and TRBJ1-2; D gene uncertain. V was shortened by 5 bases and J by 8 bases, with 12 bases between the two germline ends. Germline CDR1 reads SEHNR; CDR2 reads FQNEAQ (reference sequence). The CDR3 contains 12 residues. As DNA, the CDR3 is TGTGCCAGCAGCGGAGCCGTCTTGGGCTACACCTTC. This translates into CASSGAVLGYTF.

V is TRBV7-2 and J is TRBJ1-2; the D is unclear. V lost 6 bases and J lost 8, with 19 bases in between. Germline V gene lookup returns CDR1 SGHTA and CDR2 FQGNSA. The CDR3 has 14 amino acids. The CDR3 nucleotides read TGTGCCAGCAGATCAGACGGAACAGTGGCGGGCTACACCTTC. Translated, it gives CASRSDGTVAGYTF. The complete variable domain, with remaining parts taken from reference TRBV7-2 and TRBJ1-2, reads GAGVSQSPSNKVTEKGKDVELRCDPISGHTALYWYRQSLGQGLEFLIYFQGNSAPDKSGLPSDRFSAERTGGSVSTLTIQRTQQEDSAVYLCASRSDGTVAGYTFGSGTRLTVV.

The V and J genes are TRBV4-1 and TRBJ2-1; 11 nucleotides line up with TRBD2. J was trimmed by 6 bases and V by 1 base; bases with no gene match: 2. The germline V gene encodes CDR1 MGHRA and CDR2 YSYEKL. The CDR3 is made up of 15 amino acids. CDR3 nucleotide sequence: TGCGCCAGCAGCCAAGTGGGACTAGCGGTCAATGAGCAGTTCTTC. This encodes CASSQVGLAVNEQFF.

The chain couples TRBV24-1 to TRBJ1-2, with 8 bases fitting TRBD1. CDR3 length: 15 amino acids. CDR1 is KGHDR, CDR2 SFDVKD, per germline. The ends lost 4 bases at V and 3 bases at J; junction bases unmatched: 6. CDR3 nucleotide sequence: TGTGCCACCAGTGACCCTGGACAGGGCCACTATGGCTACACCTTC. Its translation: CATSDPGQGHYGYTF.

The V call is TRBV27, the J call TRBJ2-5; D remains unclear. There are 13 residues in the CDR3. Germline-derived CDR1 and CDR2 are MNHEY and SMNVEV (reference sequence). Between the trimmed V and J ends, which lost 4 bases and 2 bases, there was a span of 8 bases. The CDR3 reads CASSYRTQETQYF. CDR3 bases: TGTGCCAGCAGTTACCGCACTCAAGAGACCCAGTACTTC.

The chain recombines TRBV6-2 or TRBV6-3 with TRBJ1-1; D is ambiguous. Germline V gene lookup returns CDR1 MNHEY and CDR2 SVGEGT. This CDR3 is built from 11 residues. V lost 2 bases, J lost 7 bases, and 5 bases lay in between. Here the CDR3 reads CASSYLYEAFF. DNA of the CDR3: TGTGCCAGCAGTTACCTCTATGAAGCTTTCTTT.

The CDR3 reads CASSFRVGAYEQYF. The CDR3 DNA reads TGTGCCAGCAGCTTCAGGGTTGGGGCATACGAGCAGTACTTC. This chain connects TRBV5-4 to TRBJ2-7, with D maybe TRBD1 (5 bases). CDR3 size: 14 residues. V lost 2 bases and J 4 bases, leaving 13 bases between the germline ends. Germline CDR1 reads SGHNT; CDR2 reads YYREEE (reference sequence).

This clone occurred once. The chain employs TRBV19 and TRBJ2-7, with TRBD1 matching 8 bases. V trimming: 4 bases; J trimming: 0 bases; junction bases outside the gene matches: 8. Germline lookup yields CDR1 LNHDA and CDR2 SQIVND (reference sequence). The CDR3 extends over 16 amino acids. The CDR3 reads CASSTHGQGLSYEQYF. CDR3 DNA: TGTGCCAGTAGTACCCACGGACAGGGCCTCTCCTACGAGCAGTACTTC.